This is a list of T cell receptor beta chains from one sample in a study of identical twins. TCRdb analysed the 5' RACE reads with MiXCR anew, one entry per CDR3 protein. Among about 690,000 distinct CDR3 sequences listed, 6% to 6.5% were seen once. Sequenced material: naive T cells sorted from blood. These receptors were obtained from a man aged 18 to 35 in good health. Each CDR3 is given with its conserved first and last residue. A D gene is named only where the DNA matches it firmly. Clone size is stated in some rows and not others, as once, few, many or a class when expanded.

size	J	V	D	CDR3	DNA
NA	TRBJ2-3	TRBV18	NA	CASSPQVGDTDTQYF	TGTGCCAGCTCACCACAGGTGGGAGATACAGATACGCAGTATTTT
NA	TRBJ1-2	TRBV3-1	TRBD1	CASSQEPGGKYGYTF	TGTGCCAGCAGCCAAGAGCCAGGGGGCAAGTACGGCTACACCTTC
many	TRBJ1-2	TRBV12-3/TRBV12-4	NA	CASSPNPDGYTF	TGTGCCAGCAGTCCCAACCCTGATGGCTACACCTTC
NA	TRBJ1-3	TRBV7-8	NA	CASSLVRGSGNTIYF	TGTGCCAGCAGCCTGGTTAGGGGCTCTGGAAACACCATATATTTT
many	TRBJ2-3	TRBV10-3	NA	CAITAGTDTQYF	TGTGCCATCACGGCTGGCACAGATACGCAGTATTTT
many	TRBJ2-3	TRBV10-3	NA	CAINRGTDTQYF	TGTGCCATCAATCGGGGCACAGATACGCAGTATTTT
many	TRBJ1-2	TRBV29-1	TRBD1	CSVTGTGGSYGYTF	TGCAGCGTCACCGGGACAGGGGGTTCCTATGGCTACACCTTC
few	TRBJ2-7	TRBV30	TRBD1	CATGQGGYEQYF	TGTGCCACCGGACAGGGAGGTTACGAGCAGTACTTC
many	TRBJ1-5	TRBV24-1	NA	CGARYSNQPQHF	TGTGGCGCGCGGTATAGCAATCAGCCCCAGCATTTT
NA	TRBJ2-1	TRBV7-9	TRBD2	CASSSPTSGRGDEQFF	TGTGCCAGCAGCTCCCCCACTAGCGGGAGGGGCGATGAGCAGTTCTTC
many	TRBJ2-2	TRBV29-1	NA	CSALSPGRSTGELFF	TGCAGCGCTCTCTCCCCGGGGAGGAGCACCGGGGAGCTGTTTTTT
many	TRBJ1-4	TRBV25-1	NA	CASTFGGNEKLFF	TGTGCCAGCACTTTCGGGGGTAATGAAAAACTGTTTTTT
many	TRBJ1-6	TRBV20-1	NA	CSARLGVDSPLHF	TGCAGTGCTAGATTGGGAGTGGATTCACCCCTCCACTTT
few	TRBJ1-2	TRBV27	NA	CASSPFSYTGYTF	TGTGCCAGCAGTCCCTTTTCATATACTGGCTACACCTTC
NA	TRBJ2-6	TRBV25-1	NA	CASSEFWREDSPSGANVLTF	TGTGCCAGCAGTGAATTCTGGCGGGAAGACTCCCCCTCTGGGGCCAACGTCCTGACTTTC
NA	TRBJ1-5	TRBV10-2	NA	CASKQGSNQPQHF	TGCGCCAGCAAACAGGGTAGCAATCAGCCCCAGCATTTT
many	TRBJ2-7	TRBV9	NA	CASSEGDEQYF	TGTGCCAGCAGCGAAGGAGACGAGCAGTACTTC
NA	TRBJ2-2	TRBV12-3/TRBV12-4	TRBD1	CASRHTTGPGELFF	TGTGCCAGCAGACATACGACAGGGCCCGGGGAGCTGTTTTTT
many	TRBJ2-2	TRBV10-3	NA	CAISTGSNTGELFF	TGTGCCATCAGCACCGGGAGTAACACCGGGGAGCTGTTTTTT
NA	TRBJ2-1	TRBV6-6	NA	CASSSREFKFF	TGTGCCAGCAGTTCTCGGGAGTTTAAGTTCTTC
NA	TRBJ2-1	TRBV10-3	TRBD2	CASGRMYNEQFF	TGTGCTAGCGGGAGGATGTACAATGAGCAGTTCTTC
few	TRBJ2-1	TRBV20-1	TRBD2	CSASRTSGSNEQFF	TGCAGTGCTAGCCGGACTAGCGGGAGCAATGAGCAGTTCTTC
few	TRBJ2-7	TRBV3-1	NA	CASSQGLAANYEQYF	TGTGCCAGCAGCCAAGGGTTAGCGGCCAACTACGAGCAGTACTTC
many	TRBJ1-1	TRBV12-3/TRBV12-4	NA	CASSPDREAFF	TGTGCCAGCAGCCCTGACAGAGAAGCTTTCTTT
few	TRBJ2-3	TRBV5-1	NA	CASSLMRGPSTDTQYF	TGCGCCAGCAGCTTGATGCGCGGACCAAGCACAGATACGCAGTATTTT
many	TRBJ2-5	TRBV20-1	NA	CSARRAEETQYF	TGCAGTGCCCGACGGGCCGAAGAGACCCAGTACTTC
NA	TRBJ2-2	TRBV7-6	TRBD2	CASSFASGILFF	TGTGCCAGCAGCTTCGCTAGCGGGATCCTGTTTTTT
many	TRBJ1-1	TRBV29-1	NA	CSVDGRMNTEAFF	TGCAGCGTTGATGGACGGATGAACACTGAAGCTTTCTTT
many	TRBJ1-5	TRBV20-1	NA	CSARASGDVNQPQHF	TGCAGTGCTAGGGCCTCAGGGGATGTGAATCAGCCCCAGCATTTT
few	TRBJ2-7	TRBV6-1	NA	CASSGRNTGSYEQYF	TGTGCCAGCAGTGGCCGGAATACAGGGTCCTACGAGCAGTACTTC
few	TRBJ1-3	TRBV12-3/TRBV12-4	NA	CASSTSDSGNTIYF	TGTGCCAGCAGTACATCGGATTCTGGAAACACCATATATTTT
few	TRBJ1-5	TRBV18	NA	CASSPETGNQPQHF	TGTGCCAGCTCACCAGAGACAGGCAATCAGCCCCAGCATTTT
NA	TRBJ2-7	TRBV7-2	TRBD1	CASSLPTPLRTGARFPYFEQYF	TGTGCCAGCAGCTTACCGACTCCCCTACGGACAGGAGCCAGATTTCCTTATTTCGAGCAGTACTTC
few	TRBJ1-1	TRBV7-9	NA	CASSLKGTLNTEAFF	TGTGCCAGCAGCTTAAAGGGGACCCTGAACACTGAAGCTTTCTTT
many	TRBJ1-5	TRBV12-3/TRBV12-4	TRBD1	CASSPPGQSNQPQHF	TGTGCCAGCAGCCCACCGGGACAGAGCAATCAGCCCCAGCATTTT
many	TRBJ1-4	TRBV7-2	NA	CASSLAGNEKLFF	TGTGCCAGCAGCTTAGCTGGTAATGAAAAACTGTTTTTT
many	TRBJ1-5	TRBV6-5	NA	CASSSHPHQPQHF	TGTGCCAGCAGTTCCCACCCCCATCAGCCCCAGCATTTT
many	TRBJ2-7	TRBV12-3/TRBV12-4	NA	CASSPGTLGTGEQYF	TGTGCCAGCAGTCCCGGGACGCTTGGCACGGGGGAGCAGTACTTC
many	TRBJ2-1	TRBV9	TRBD2	CASSVGGGSSYNEQFF	TGTGCCAGCAGCGTAGGGGGCGGGAGCTCCTACAATGAGCAGTTCTTC